Listed below are T cell receptor beta chains from one sample, sequenced in a study of vaccination and CD4 T cells after COVID-19. TCRdb reprocessed the PCR reads with MiXCR, giving one entry per CDR3 protein. The sample holds several thousand distinct CDR3 sequences, approximately 45% seen once. For these TCRs, the target antigens are not known. Specimen: CD4+ T cells from blood, cultured in vitro. Every receptor here comes from a human donor in good health. Both conserved end residues are part of each CDR3. A D gene is named only where the DNA matches it firmly. The listing skips clone size in some rows; elsewhere it reads once, few, many or a size class.

TRBV7-9	TRBJ1-1	-	TRBD1	TGTGCCAGCAGCCGGCCGGGACAGGCCTTGATCACTGAAGCTTTCTTT	CASSRPGQALITEAFF
TRBV19	TRBJ1-1	-	TRBD1	TGTGCCAGTAGTATACCGGACAGGAGCCCTGAAGCTTTCTTT	CASSIPDRSPEAFF
TRBV24-1	TRBJ2-3	-	TRBD1	TGTGCCACCGCCGGGACAGGGGCGGGAGATACGCAGTATTTT	CATAGTGAGDTQYF
TRBV7-9	TRBJ1-1	few	-	TGTGCCAGCAGCGTTCTACAGGACACTGAAGCTTTCTTT	CASSVLQDTEAFF
TRBV12-3/TRBV12-4	TRBJ2-7	-	-	TGTGCCAGCAGTTTAGGTTACTACGAGCAGTACTTC	CASSLGYYEQYF
TRBV10-3	TRBJ2-5	few	TRBD2	TGTGCCATCAGTGAGCGTCTAGCGGGTGTTGAGAGAGAGACCCAGTACTTC	CAISERLAGVERETQYF
TRBV20-1	TRBJ1-6	-	TRBD1	TGCAGTGCTACCCGTGACAGGGGCTATAATTCACCCCTCCACTTT	CSATRDRGYNSPLHF
TRBV7-9	TRBJ1-2	-	-	TGTGCCAGCAGCGCTCCTGGCCCGGGAGGCTACACCTTC	CASSAPGPGGYTF
TRBV10-2	TRBJ1-1	few	-	TGCGCCAGCAGTGAATCCGGGATCACTGAAGCTTTCTTT	CASSESGITEAFF
TRBV19	TRBJ1-1	few	-	TGTGCCAGTAGTTCTCAGTTGAACACTGAAGCTTTCTTT	CASSSQLNTEAFF
TRBV7-8	TRBJ1-2	few	-	TGTGCCAGCAGCTTAAATAAGGCAACCCGCTATGGCTACACCTTC	CASSLNKATRYGYTF
TRBV19	TRBJ2-3	-	TRBD2	TGTGCCAGTCAGAGGACTAGCGGGAGCCGAGATACGCAGTATTTT	CASQRTSGSRDTQYF
TRBV12-3/TRBV12-4	TRBJ1-6	few	-	TGTGCCAGCAGTTTAGCGCGGGATAATTCACCCCTCCACTTT	CASSLARDNSPLHF
TRBV20-1	TRBJ1-4	-	-	TGCAGTGCAACAACTAATGAAAAACTGTTTTTT	CSATTNEKLFF
TRBV2	TRBJ2-7	-	TRBD1	TGTGCCAGCACCTGGGGACAGGGAATGTACGAGCAGTACTTC	CASTWGQGMYEQYF
TRBV19	TRBJ1-2	-	TRBD1	TGTGCCAGTAGTACCCAGATGGGACAGCCTGACTATGGCTACACCTTC	CASSTQMGQPDYGYTF
TRBV6-1	TRBJ1-1	-	TRBD1	TGTGCCAGCAGTGGACAGGGGGGGTACACTGAAGCTTTCTTT	CASSGQGGYTEAFF
TRBV12-3/TRBV12-4	TRBJ2-7	once	-	TGTGCCAGCAGACCAGCAATCAGCTACGAGCAGTACTTC	CASRPAISYEQYF
TRBV2	TRBJ2-3	-	-	TGTGCCAGCCCGCTGACTTCTAGCACAGATACGCAGTATTTT	CASPLTSSTDTQYF
TRBV6-5	TRBJ2-7	-	-	TGTGCCAGCAGTTACTGGTCAGGGAAGAGCTACGAGCAGTACTTC	CASSYWSGKSYEQYF
TRBV12-3/TRBV12-4	TRBJ1-1	-	-	TGTGCCAGCAGTTTCCAGGGGTTGGACACTGAAGCTTTCTTT	CASSFQGLDTEAFF
TRBV2	TRBJ1-5	-	-	TGTGCCAGCAGTGACCAGGGACGGGACCTGAGTCAGCCCCAGCATTTT	CASSDQGRDLSQPQHF
TRBV7-9	TRBJ1-6	-	-	TGTGCCAGCAGCTTAGATAATTCACCCCTCCACTTT	CASSLDNSPLHF
TRBV7-9	TRBJ1-6	-	-	TGTGCCAGCAGCGGAGATTCACCCCTCCACTTT	CASSGDSPLHF
TRBV4-2	TRBJ1-5	-	-	TGTGCCAGCAGCCAAGACGTCGGGGCACAGAATCAGCCCCAGCATTTT	CASSQDVGAQNQPQHF
TRBV7-9	TRBJ2-1	once	-	TGTGCCAGCGCACCTCCGACAGGGACTTACAATGAGCAGTTCTTC	CASAPPTGTYNEQFF
TRBV20-1	TRBJ2-7	-	TRBD1	TGCAGTGCTCTAAGGGACAGGGGTTACGAGCAGTACTTC	CSALRDRGYEQYF
TRBV20-1	TRBJ1-2	few	-	TGCAGTGCTAGTACCCGGCGTAACTATGGCTACACCTTC	CSASTRRNYGYTF
TRBV6-1	TRBJ1-1	-	-	TGTGCCAGCAGTAGGGGGGGGGACACTGAAGCTTTCTTT	CASSRGGDTEAFF
TRBV3-1	TRBJ1-6	-	-	TGTGCCAGCAGCCAGGACATCCCGGGTTCACCCCTCCACTTT	CASSQDIPGSPLHF
TRBV5-1	TRBJ1-2	-	-	TGCGCCAGCAGTCCAGCCGGGACGGTCGGCGGCTACACCTTC	CASSPAGTVGGYTF
TRBV7-8	TRBJ2-5	-	TRBD2	TGTGCCAGCAGCCCCGTGGGACTAGCGGATCGAGAGACCCAGTACTTC	CASSPVGLADRETQYF
TRBV6-1	TRBJ2-3	-	-	TGTGCCAGCAGTGAAAGGGGGGCCACAGATACGCAGTATTTT	CASSERGATDTQYF
TRBV20-1	TRBJ1-5	few	TRBD1	TGCAGTGCTAGACGTCCCGGGACAGGGACGGGGGGCAATCAGCCCCAGCATTTT	CSARRPGTGTGGNQPQHF
TRBV19	TRBJ1-5	once	-	TGTGCCAGTAGTATAGGCGGGGGGGGGCAGCCCCAGCATTTT	CASSIGGGGQPQHF
TRBV9	TRBJ2-7	-	-	TGTGCCAGCAGCGTAACCTGGCAGGCTTACGAGCAGTACTTC	CASSVTWQAYEQYF
TRBV6-4	TRBJ2-1	-	TRBD2	TGTGCCAGCAGTGCCAGCGGGGGGGTCAATGAGCAGTTCTTC	CASSASGGVNEQFF
TRBV5-1	TRBJ2-7	-	TRBD1	TGCGCCAGCAGGACAGGGGATGTGCAGGAGCAGTACTTC	CASRTGDVQEQYF
TRBV7-9	TRBJ2-1	-	-	TGTGCCAGCAGCTTAGCAGTAGAGCAGTTCTTC	CASSLAVEQFF
TRBV12-3/TRBV12-4	TRBJ1-1	-	TRBD1	TGTGCCAGCAGCCCCGGGACAGGGGGCTTGGGGACTGAAGCTTTCTTT	CASSPGTGGLGTEAFF
TRBV5-1	TRBJ2-1	few	-	TGCGCCAGCAGTGAAACGGTTAACAATGAGCAGTTCTTC	CASSETVNNEQFF
TRBV9	TRBJ2-1	once	-	TGTGCCAGCAGCGCCCCGGCGAAGTCCTACAATGAGCAGTTCTTC	CASSAPAKSYNEQFF
TRBV6-1	TRBJ2-1	-	TRBD2	TGTGCCAGCAGCAGACGTATAGCGGGGGGCCATAATGAGCAGTTCTTC	CASSRRIAGGHNEQFF
TRBV20-1	TRBJ1-1	-	-	TGCAGTGCTCCCAGGGTGGGGGGCGCCGCACCAACTGAAGCTTTCTTT	CSAPRVGGAAPTEAFF
TRBV11-2	TRBJ2-7	-	-	TGTGCCAGCACATCGATAGGACAGTTGGACGAGCAGTACTTC	CASTSIGQLDEQYF
TRBV11-2	TRBJ2-5	-	-	TGTGCCAGCAGCTATAGCAATGGGGAGGTTGAGACCCAGTACTTC	CASSYSNGEVETQYF
TRBV5-1	TRBJ1-2	-	-	TGCGCCAGCAGCACCGGGACGGTTAACTATGGCTACACCTTC	CASSTGTVNYGYTF